These T cell receptor beta chains were read from a single sample in a study of blood T cell repertoires in COVID-19. TCRdb's table, derived via immunoSEQ multiplex PCR, lists solely in-frame clones and lacks some. In the table there are about 430,000 clones, roughly 84% of which are singletons. The sequencing sample was made of PBMCs or T cells enriched from blood (not recorded which). The receptors stem from a woman aged 18-29 years who had been exposed to COVID-19. Each CDR3 is given with its conserved first and last residue. The D gene is left open where the match is weak. Clone size appears in some rows only: once, few, many, or a class for an expanded clone.

v_call	j_call	clone_size	d_call	cdr3_nt	cdr3_aa
TRBV4-2	TRBJ2-1	.	TRBD2	TGTGCCAGCAGCCAAGCTACTAGCGGGGGGCCCGGCTACAATGAGCAGTTCTTC	CASSQATSGGPGYNEQFF
TRBV18	TRBJ2-7	once	TRBD2	TGTGCCAGCTCACCGTCCGGGACTAGACCAGACGAGCAGTACTTC	CASSPSGTRPDEQYF
TRBV4-1	TRBJ1-4	once	TRBD1	TGCGCCAGCAGCCAAGGGGACAGGGGGGAGGAAAAACTGTTTTTT	CASSQGDRGEEKLFF
TRBV5-1	TRBJ1-2	.	.	TGCGCCAGCAGCGCCGGCGGGGTTAACTATGGCTACACCTTC	CASSAGGVNYGYTF
TRBV27	TRBJ2-1	.	TRBD2	TGTGCCAGCAGTCCCCGGGGGAGCGGGGAGAGCTCCTACAATGAGCAGTTCTTC	CASSPRGSGESSYNEQFF
TRBV6-5	TRBJ1-5	.	.	TGTGCCAGCAGTCGCGAGGGGGTGGGCAATCAGCCCCAGCATTTT	CASSREGVGNQPQHF
TRBV27	TRBJ1-1	few	.	TGTGCCAGCAGTTTCGTGGCAAACACTGAAGCTTTCTTT	CASSFVANTEAFF
TRBV7-9	TRBJ1-1	.	.	TGTGCCAGCAGCTTTGGCGGGCAATACACTGAAGCTTTCTTT	CASSFGGQYTEAFF
TRBV5-4	TRBJ2-7	.	.	TGTGCCAGCAGCCTATATGACAGCTACGAGCAGTACTTC	CASSLYDSYEQYF
TRBV25-1	TRBJ2-1	few	.	TGTGCCAGCAGTACTGGGGTGTTGGGGGAGGACTACAATGAGCAGTTCTTC	CASSTGVLGEDYNEQFF
TRBV27	TRBJ1-1	.	.	TGTGCCAGCAGTTTAAACGGTTTGAACACTGAAGCTTTCTTT	CASSLNGLNTEAFF
TRBV2	TRBJ2-3	.	.	TGTGCCAGCAGGCCAGGGGGGCAGGGAGATACGCAGTATTTT	CASRPGGQGDTQYF
TRBV2	TRBJ1-5	.	TRBD1	TGTGCCAGCTTGGACGGACAGGGCGGTAGGGCCCAGCATTTT	CASLDGQGGRAQHF
TRBV29-1	TRBJ2-1	.	TRBD1	TGCAGCGTGGGGACAGTCAGGAGCAATGAGCAGTTCTTC	CSVGTVRSNEQFF
TRBV11-2	TRBJ2-5	.	.	TGTGCCAGCAGCTTAGGGAGTGGCCTAGTGGAGACCCAGTACTTC	CASSLGSGLVETQYF
TRBV5-6	TRBJ1-2	.	.	TGTGCCACCCAGCTTTTCCGAGGGGGCTACACCTTC	CATQLFRGGYTF
TRBV29-1	TRBJ1-2	.	.	TGCAGCGTTGAAGCGCAAGGGGAAGGTACTAACTATGGCTACACCTTC	CSVEAQGEGTNYGYTF
TRBV14	TRBJ2-1	.	TRBD1	TGTGCCAGCAGCCTACACTCGGACAGGGGCAATGAGCAGTTCTTC	CASSLHSDRGNEQFF
TRBV5-6	TRBJ1-6	.	.	TGTGCCAGCAGCTTGGGGCAGGCTCATTCACCCCTCCACTTT	CASSLGQAHSPLHF
TRBV19	TRBJ2-2	.	.	TGTGCCAGTAGTATGTCGGTCACCGGGGAGCTGTTTTTT	CASSMSVTGELFF
TRBV12-3/TRBV12-4	TRBJ2-3	.	.	TGTGCCAGCAGTTCAGGGGGAGGTACGCAGTATTTT	CASSSGGGTQYF
TRBV18	TRBJ1-2	.	TRBD1	TGTGCCAGCTCACCACGTCGCAGGGGGCGTTTGAACTATGGCTACACCTTC	CASSPRRRGRLNYGYTF